Each of the 31 T cell receptor beta chains below was sequenced from the same sample in a study of blood T cells in healthy people across ages. A sample-barcoded 5' primer and a J-beta primer mix were used in a second PCR of roughly 7 to 12 cycles. In TCRdb, the 5' RACE reads were re-called with MiXCR into one record per CDR3 protein. The repertoire consists of more than 700,000 distinct CDR3 sequences, with roughly 46% occurring once and the leading ten covering approximately 18%. Sequencing was done on a sample of blood. All receptors come from an elderly man in good health.

The CDR3 region is CASSWTPMNTEAFF. The CDR3 nucleotides are TGTGCCAGCAGTTGGACACCGATGAACACTGAAGCTTTCTTT. The chain is built from TRBV12-3 or TRBV12-4 and TRBJ1-1; a weak D match, TRBD1 (5 bases). The CDR3 contains 14 residues. V lost 4 bases to trimming and J lost 0 bases, with 9 bases between them.

This sequence joins TRBV3-1 and TRBJ2-7; D not certain. The CDR3 length is 15 residues. Germline V gives CDR1 LGHDT, CDR2 YNNKEL (reference sequence). V was shortened by 1 base and J by 7 bases, with 17 bases between the two germline ends. CDR3 nucleotides: TGTGCCAGCAGCCAAGTGGCTAGTCGGCCAGGTGAGCAGTACTTC. It yields the protein CASSQVASRPGEQYF.

This sequence joins TRBV12-3 or TRBV12-4 and TRBJ2-3; no clear D gene. V was shortened by 1 base and J by 11 bases, with 10 bases between the two germline ends. The CDR3 sequence is 12 residues long. CDR3 residues: CASSLVADVQYF. For the CDR3, the DNA is TGTGCCAGCAGTTTAGTTGCAGATGTGCAGTATTTT.

The chain has TRBV5-1 and TRBJ2-3, with 8 bases aligning to TRBD2. The CDR3 has 14 residues. V lost 6 bases to trimming and J lost 4 bases; unmatched junction nucleotides: 7. Germline V CDR1 and CDR2: SGHRS, YFSETQ. CDR3 loop: CASTERERSDTQYF. In DNA, the CDR3 is TGCGCCAGCACCGAGCGGGAGAGGTCAGATACGCAGTATTTT.

V and J are TRBV7-9 and TRBJ1-5; 9 positions match TRBD1. The CDR3 consists of 15 residues. Germline V gene sequence: CDR1 SEHNR, CDR2 FQNEAQ (reference sequence). V was clipped by 5 bases and J by 7 bases; unmatched bases: 9. As DNA, the CDR3 is TGTGCCAGCAGCGTCACAGGGGGCACGGGGCAGCCCCAGCATTTT. This codes for CASSVTGGTGQPQHF.

The V call is TRBV5-1, the J call TRBJ2-7, with 8 bases identical to TRBD1. V lost 1 base to trimming and J lost 5 bases; unmatched junction nucleotides: 5. CDR1 and CDR2 (germline): SGHRS, YFSETQ. The CDR3 has 14 residues. CDR3 bases: TGCGCCAGCAGCTTGTGGCAGGGGGCGAACGAGCAGTACTTC. It codes for CASSLWQGANEQYF.

CDR3 region: CASSPSGDNEQFF. As DNA, the CDR3 is TGTGCCAGCAGCCCTAGCGGGGACAATGAGCAGTTCTTC. V gene TRBV6-4 combines with J gene TRBJ2-1, with 9 bases matching TRBD2. This CDR3 comprises 13 residues. In germline, CDR1 is MRHNA, CDR2 SNTAGT. Trimming cost V 6 bases and J 5 bases; bases outside gene matches: 2.

The rearrangement links TRBV7-9 to TRBJ2-2; TRBD1 matches at 8 bases. Germline V CDR1 and CDR2: SEHNR, FQNEAQ (reference sequence). Unmatched junction bases numbered 2, after V lost 5 bases and J lost 6 bases. The CDR3 is 13 residues long. In nucleotides, the CDR3 is TGTGCCAGCAGCCTACAGGGGGCCGGGGAGCTGTTTTTT. It is translated as CASSLQGAGELFF. The variable domain in full, with the rest retrieved from reference TRBV7-9 and TRBJ2-2, is DTGVSQNPRHKITKRGQNVTFRCDPISEHNRLYWYRQTLGQGPEFLTYFQNEAQLEKSRLLSDRFSAERPKGSFSTLEIQRTEQGDSAMYLCASSLQGAGELFFGEGSRLTVL.

The gene calls are TRBV7-2 and TRBJ2-7; 8 bases fit TRBD2. The DNA end is a closer match to TRBJ2-5, so the J assignment may be wrong. This CDR3 spans 13 amino acids. The germline gives CDR1 SGHTA, CDR2 FQGNSA. The CDR3 sequence: CASEEREQETQYF. Written as DNA, the CDR3 is TGTGCCAGCGAAGAGCGGGAGCAAGAGACCCAGTACTTC.

V usage is TRBV11-2 and J usage is TRBJ2-5, with D possibly being TRBD2 (5 bases). Germline CDR1 and CDR2: SGHAT and FQNNGV. This CDR3 is 14 amino acids long. Trimming took 5 bases from V and 4 from J, leaving 14 bases between them. This CDR3 reads CASSPGMSGETQYF. The CDR3 coding sequence is TGTGCCAGCAGCCCCGGCATGAGCGGAGAGACCCAGTACTTC.

The chain couples TRBV13 to TRBJ2-3; 7 nucleotides agree with TRBD2. The CDR3 is 15 residues long. V lost 5 bases to trimming and J lost 1 base; unmatched junction nucleotides: 6. CDR1 is PRHDT, CDR2 FYEKMQ, per germline (reference sequence). The CDR3 protein is CASSQASGGTDTQYF. The CDR3 DNA is TGTGCCAGCAGCCAGGCTAGCGGAGGCACAGATACGCAGTATTTT.

This clonotype was recorded a few times. This rearrangement joins TRBV7-9 to TRBJ2-7; no clear D. Germline CDR1 is SEHNR and CDR2 is FQNEAQ (reference sequence). The CDR3 spans 11 residues. Trimming took off 5 bases at V and 3 bases at J, with 5 bases between the two ends. CDR3 protein: CASSPIYEQYF. The CDR3 DNA reads as TGTGCCAGCAGCCCCATCTACGAGCAGTACTTC.

This sequence joins TRBV6-2 or TRBV6-3 and TRBJ2-7; tentative D call: TRBD2 (6 bases). The J call is uncertain, as TRBJ2-5 better fits the DNA end. Germline assignment: CDR1 MNHEY and CDR2 SVGEGT. CDR3 length equals 15 residues. CDR3 in DNA: TGTGCCAGCAGTTACTCGAGGGAGGATGGGGAGACCCAGTACTTC. Its translation: CASSYSREDGETQYF.

This clonotype has a handful of counts. The chain has TRBV4-3 and TRBJ2-5; 7 bases agree with TRBD1. Germline V gene data show CDR1 as LGHNA and CDR2 as YSLEER. The CDR3 is 14 residues long. The ends lost 5 bases at V and 7 bases at J; junction bases unmatched: 10. The CDR3, as DNA: TGCGCCAGCAGCGAAAACAGGGGCTTAGGGACCCAGTACTTC. Protein: CASSENRGLGTQYF.

As concerns this clonotype: The junction departs from germline at one end; a sequencing error may be responsible. The V and J genes are TRBV20-1 and TRBJ2-4; the D gene is possibly TRBD2 (5 bases). CDR1 and CDR2 from the germline V gene are DFQATT and SNEGSKA (reference sequence). The CDR3 spans 12 residues. The CDR3 is CSVRDHGGIQYF. In DNA, the CDR3 is TGCAGTGTTAGAGATCATGGAGGCATTCAGTACTTC.

On this clonotype itself: A single base separates this from a much larger clone, so it may be a read error. This chain links TRBV10-3 with TRBJ2-3, with no clear D. The CDR3 length is 14 residues. Germline V CDR1 and CDR2: ENHRY, SYGVKD. As DNA, the CDR3 is TGTGCCATCAGGGAGTCGTTTAACACAGATACGCAGTATTTT. As protein: CAIRESFNTDTQYF.

This clonotype was found many times. The V and J genes are TRBV27 and TRBJ2-1, with no clear D. In germline, CDR1 is MNHEY, CDR2 SMNVEV (reference sequence). V dropped 5 bases and J dropped 4 bases, with 15 bases sitting between them. The CDR3 loop spans 15 amino acids. The CDR3 sequence is CASSPSPDQYNEQFF. The CDR3 DNA follows: TGTGCCAGCAGTCCGTCTCCGGACCAGTACAATGAGCAGTTCTTC.

In this sample, this clonotype turned up a few times. V and J are TRBV9 and TRBJ2-3, with 10 nucleotides matching TRBD2. Per the germline V gene, CDR1 is SGDLS and CDR2 is YYNGEE. The ends lost 3 bases at V and 4 bases at J; junction bases unmatched: 8. CDR3 length: 16 residues. This CDR3 reads CASSGGASGRPDTQYF. The CDR3 DNA is TGTGCCAGCAGCGGAGGGGCTAGCGGGAGACCAGATACGCAGTATTTT. The variable domain in full, completed from reference TRBV9 and TRBJ2-3, reads DSGVTQTPKHLITATGQRVTLRCSPRSGDLSVYWYQQSLDQGLQFLIQYYNGEERAKGNILERFSAQQFPDLHSELNLSSLELGDSALYFCASSGGASGRPDTQYFGPGTRLTVL.

This clonotype was counted a few times. This sequence joins TRBV4-1 and TRBJ2-7, with 9 nucleotides matching TRBD1. Germline V gene data show CDR1 as MGHRA and CDR2 as YSYEKL. The CDR3 length is 14 residues. V lost 3 bases and J lost 2; bases outside the gene matches: 2. CDR3 loop: CASSQRQGAYEQYF. DNA of the CDR3: TGCGCCAGCAGCCAGAGACAGGGGGCCTACGAGCAGTACTTC.

This chain links TRBV6-5 with TRBJ2-7, with 8 bases aligning to TRBD1. The CDR3 consists of 13 residues. Germline V gene data show CDR1 as MNHEY and CDR2 as SVGAGI. The V and J ends lost 6 bases and 5 bases, in that order; junction bases with no gene match: 6. CDR3 in amino acids: CASREQGVHEQYF. The CDR3 nucleotides read TGTGCCAGCAGGGAACAGGGGGTCCACGAGCAGTACTTC.

This chain connects TRBV7-9 to TRBJ2-5; 8 bases align to TRBD2. Germline-derived CDR1 and CDR2 are SEHNR and FQNEAQ (reference sequence). With V trimmed by 5 bases and J by 4 bases, 3 bases remained unmatched. The CDR3 extends over 13 amino acids. The chain's CDR3 is CASSHAGGETQYF. The CDR3 DNA reads TGTGCCAGCAGCCACGCGGGGGGAGAGACCCAGTACTTC.

The gene calls are TRBV6-5 and TRBJ2-6; no clear D gene. The CDR3 is made up of 14 amino acids. From germline, CDR1 is MNHEY and CDR2 SVGAGI. V was pared by 10 bases and J by 0 bases, with 10 bases between. The CDR3 DNA sequence: TGTGCCACTCCAACGCGCTCTGGGGCCAACGTCCTGACTTTC. Encoded protein: CATPTRSGANVLTF.

The chain employs TRBV7-9 and TRBJ2-7; 7 nucleotides line up with TRBD1. The DNA end is more similar to TRBJ2-5, so the J call may be wrong. CDR3 length equals 13 residues. The germline V gene encodes CDR1 SEHNR and CDR2 FQNEAQ (reference sequence). CDR3 in DNA: TGTGCCTGCGGAGAGGGGGCGCGGGAGACCCAGTACTTC. Translating gives CACGEGARETQYF.

This clonotype was seen a handful of times. The chain links TRBV3-1 to TRBJ2-2, with 11 nucleotides matching TRBD2. The CDR3 contains 17 residues. Trimming cost V 4 bases and J 0 bases; bases outside gene matches: 4. Germline values: CDR1 LGHDT, CDR2 YNNKEL (reference sequence). The CDR3: CASSRGLAESNTGELFF. DNA for the CDR3: TGTGCCAGCAGCCGGGGACTAGCGGAGTCGAACACCGGGGAGCTGTTTTTT.

This clonotype was found once. The gene calls are TRBV5-1 and TRBJ1-5; D ambiguous. The CDR3 spans 14 residues. Germline-derived CDR1 and CDR2 are SGHRS and YFSETQ. V gave up 5 bases and J gave up 6 bases, with 15 bases separating them. CDR3 residues: CASSVDGLSQPQHF. As DNA, the CDR3 is TGCGCCAGCAGTGTGGACGGACTCTCTCAGCCCCAGCATTTT.

The chain combines TRBV20-1 with TRBJ1-6; 9 nucleotides match TRBD1. CDR1 is DFQATT and CDR2 is SNEGSKA in the germline V gene (reference sequence). V gave up 6 bases and J gave up 9 bases; unmatched junction bases: 15. This CDR3 is 16 amino acids long. The CDR3 DNA follows: TGCAGTGCGAATAGTCAAGCCGGGACAGGGAGTTCACCCCTCCACTTT. This translates into CSANSQAGTGSSPLHF.

The rearrangement joins TRBV20-1 to TRBJ2-5; 9 positions agree with TRBD2. The germline gives CDR1 DFQATT, CDR2 SNEGSKA (reference sequence). The CDR3 extends over 13 amino acids. With V trimmed by 8 bases and J by 11 bases, 15 bases remained unmatched. CDR3 coding DNA: TGCAGTCCCATGGCGGGAGGGCCGAGGGAGCAGTACTTC. Its protein product is CSPMAGGPREQYF.

The chain links TRBV19 to TRBJ2-1; 11 nucleotides agree with TRBD2. The CDR3 covers 16 residues. The germline V gene encodes CDR1 LNHDA and CDR2 SQIVND (reference sequence). V was clipped by 7 bases and J by 7 bases; unmatched bases: 12. The DNA for the CDR3 is TGTGCCAGTACCCTGGGGCTAGCGGGAGGTCAGAATGAGCAGTTCTTC. This codes for CASTLGLAGGQNEQFF.

This clonotype appeared a few times. The V call is TRBV4-2, the J call TRBJ2-3; TRBD2 aligns across 9 bases. Germline loops: CDR1 LGHNA, CDR2 YNFKEQ. There are 15 residues in the CDR3. V trimming: 1 base; J trimming: 5 bases; junction bases outside the gene matches: 4. The CDR3 bases are TGTGCCAGCAGCCAAGGACGGACTAGCGAAGATACGCAGTATTTT. This codes for CASSQGRTSEDTQYF.

The chain carries TRBV5-6 and TRBJ1-2, with 7 bases matching TRBD1. This CDR3 has 14 amino acids. Germline CDR1 SGHDT, CDR2 YYEEEE. V shed 4 bases and J 5 bases; nucleotides not matched to a gene: 8. CDR3 DNA: TGTGCCAGCAGCCAACTCACAGGGGAATATGGCTACACCTTC. Encoded protein: CASSQLTGEYGYTF.

The chain has TRBV28 and TRBJ2-3; 7 bases are a match to TRBD2. Germline V CDR1 and CDR2: MDHEN, SYDVKM. The length of the CDR3 is 13 residues. V shed 10 bases, J shed 4 bases, and the junction held 8 bases outside the gene matches. The CDR3 DNA sequence: TGTGCCATCGGACTAGAGGGTCCAGATACGCAGTATTTT. It encodes CAIGLEGPDTQYF.